Presented here are 15 T cell receptor beta chains from one specimen sequenced in a study of glioma-infiltrating T cells after dendritic cell vaccination (dated by TCRdb to about 2016). The library relied on the immunoSEQ multiplex PCR assay. TCRdb provides this immuneACCESS table in a form limited to in-frame rearrangements. Some clones are lacking; in checked studies, under half of them reflect an unresolved V gene, and why the rest are absent is not known. Within this sample are roughly 550 clones, with 84% of them counted one time only. The ten largest clones take up about a tenth of the sample. Sequenced here: tumor tissue, sampled before dendritic cell vaccination. Receptors originate from a human donor with glioblastoma.

This clone occurred once. The chain is built from TRBV6-1 and TRBJ2-2, with TRBD2 matching over 10 bases. CDR1 MNHNS and CDR2 SASEGT come from the germline V gene. V lost 6 bases to trimming and J lost 3 bases; unmatched junction nucleotides: 4. CDR3 length equals 15 residues. Here the CDR3 reads CASRGLAGDTGELFF. For the CDR3, the DNA is TGTGCCAGCAGGGGCCTAGCGGGGGACACCGGGGAGCTGTTTTTT.

The V gene is TRBV7-2, the J gene TRBJ2-1, with TRBD2 matching over 9 bases. J gave up 3 bases and V 2 bases, and 5 bases lay outside the gene matches. Germline loops: CDR1 SGHTA, CDR2 FQGNSA. The CDR3 is 16 amino acids. The CDR3 spells CASSLSQREDYNEQFF. CDR3 DNA sequence: TGTGCCAGCAGCTTATCCCAGCGGGAGGACTACAATGAGCAGTTCTTC. The full variable domain, with the rest looked up from reference TRBV7-2 and TRBJ2-1, is GAGVSQSPSNKVTEKGKDVELRCDPISGHTALYWYRQSLGQGLEFLIYFQGNSAPDKSGLPSDRFSAERTGGSVSTLTIQRTQQEDSAVYLCASSLSQREDYNEQFFGPGTRLTVL.

The chain recombines TRBV18 with TRBJ2-7; D possibly corresponds to TRBD1 (7 bases). The germline V gene encodes CDR1 KGHSH and CDR2 LQKENI. Trimming removed 5 bases from V and 4 bases from J, with 15 bases in between. The CDR3 runs 14 residues. In DNA form, the CDR3 reads TGTGCCAGCTCATCTCAGGGGGGCCTTTACGAGCAGTACTTC. This gives the protein CASSSQGGLYEQYF.

J is TRBJ1-2 and V is TRBV9, with 8 bases that match TRBD1. The germline V gene has CDR1 SGDLS and CDR2 YYNGEE. The CDR3 consists of 14 residues. J lost 4 bases, V lost 4 bases, and 6 bases had no gene match. The CDR3 sequence: CASSSDRVGYGYTF. The CDR3 bases are TGTGCCAGCAGCTCGGACAGGGTCGGCTATGGCTACACCTTC.

This clone was seen a single time. The chain uses TRBV11-2 and TRBJ2-1; 13 nucleotides agree with TRBD2. Germline V CDR1 and CDR2: SGHAT, FQNNGV. With V trimmed by 6 bases and J by 8 bases, 4 bases remained unmatched. The CDR3 totals 14 residues. CDR3 protein: CASRGTSGMYEQFF. The CDR3, as DNA: TGTGCCAGCAGGGGGACTAGCGGGATGTATGAGCAGTTCTTC.

The chain has TRBV19 and TRBJ2-5, with 8 bases aligning to TRBD1. J lost 5 bases, V lost 5 bases, and 16 bases had no gene match. Germline-derived CDR1 and CDR2 are LNHDA and SQIVND (reference sequence). The CDR3 has 17 amino acids. CDR3 region: CASSPRRGTGFVETQYF. The CDR3, as DNA: TGTGCCAGTAGTCCAAGACGAGGGACAGGCTTTGTGGAGACCCAGTACTTC.

The chain joins TRBV29-1 to TRBJ2-1; no firm D call. V gave up 7 bases and J gave up 0 bases, with 4 bases separating them. CDR3 length equals 11 residues. CDR1 SQVTM and CDR2 ANQGSEA come from the germline V gene. The CDR3 protein is CSGSSYNEQFF. CDR3 bases: TGCAGCGGCAGCTCCTACAATGAGCAGTTCTTC.

The CDR3 DNA reads TGTGCCAGCAGTGTTGACAGGGGTAGAGGCTACACCTTC. Its protein is CASSVDRGRGYTF. The chain links TRBV6-1 to TRBJ1-2; TRBD1 matches 8 bases. V shed 4 bases and J 8 bases; nucleotides not matched to a gene: 6. This CDR3 has 13 residues. Per the germline V gene, CDR1 is MNHNS and CDR2 is SASEGT.

The chain links TRBV5-1 to TRBJ1-5, with 8 bases matching TRBD1. Germline V gene data show CDR1 as SGHRS and CDR2 as YFSETQ. The V segment lost 4 bases and the J segment 7 bases; nucleotides outside the gene matches: 10. There are 15 residues in the CDR3. The CDR3 region has the DNA TGCGCCAGCAGCCCCGGGACAGGTTTAGACCAGCCCCAGCATTTT. Translating gives CASSPGTGLDQPQHF.

V usage is TRBV5-5 and J usage is TRBJ2-7; TRBD1 aligns across 9 bases. Per germline, CDR1 SGHKS and CDR2 YYEKEE (reference sequence). The CDR3 length is 14 residues. The ends lost 4 bases at V and 2 bases at J; junction bases unmatched: 4. CDR3 loop: CASSPNRGPYEQYF. The DNA for the CDR3 is TGTGCCAGCAGCCCCAACAGGGGGCCCTACGAGCAGTACTTC.

This chain connects TRBV12-5 to TRBJ1-5; D possibly corresponds to TRBD1 (6 bases). Germline V gives CDR1 LGHNT, CDR2 FRNRAP. The germline V and J ends were trimmed by 5 bases and 1 base, with 12 bases remaining between them. CDR3 length: 15 residues. This CDR3 is CASGGTGLSNQPQHF. The CDR3 DNA sequence: TGTGCTAGTGGTGGAACAGGGCTGAGCAATCAGCCCCAGCATTTT. The full variable domain, with the rest looked up from reference TRBV12-5 and TRBJ1-5, is DARVTQTPRHKVTEMGQEVTMRCQPILGHNTVFWYRQTMMQGLELLAYFRNRAPLDDSGMPKDRFSAEMPDATLATLKIQPSEPRDSAVYFCASGGTGLSNQPQHFGDGTRLSIL.

This sequence joins TRBV6-5 and TRBJ2-7; 9 bases match TRBD1. Germline loops: CDR1 MNHEY, CDR2 SVGAGI. This CDR3 is built from 14 residues. Trimming cost V 6 bases and J 4 bases; bases outside gene matches: 7. As DNA, the CDR3 is TGTGCCAGCAGACTGACAGGGGGTTCTTACGAGCAGTACTTC. Residues: CASRLTGGSYEQYF.

This chain links TRBV6-6 with TRBJ1-3; D might be TRBD1 (6 bases). The germline V gene has CDR1 MNHNY and CDR2 SVGAGI (reference sequence). The CDR3 has 15 residues. Trimming pared 5 bases from V and 4 bases from J, leaving 15 bases between. Written as DNA, the CDR3 is TGTGCCAGCAGTCCCGGACAGAGCCGAGGAAACACCATATATTTT. Encoded protein: CASSPGQSRGNTIYF.

The chain carries TRBV25-1 and TRBJ1-2; the D is unclear. Germline V lookup: CDR1 MGHDK, CDR2 SYGVNS. V lost 3 bases and J lost 6, with 17 bases in between. This CDR3 has 15 amino acids. The CDR3 loop reads CASSDNFPWRNGYTF. CDR3 bases: TGTGCCAGCAGTGATAATTTTCCTTGGAGGAATGGCTACACCTTC.

The CDR3 is CASSSQDYEQYF. The CDR3, as DNA: TGTGCCAGCAGCTCACAGGACTACGAGCAGTACTTC. The chain combines TRBV5-4 with TRBJ2-7; perhaps TRBD1 as D (5 bases). V was trimmed by 3 bases and J by 3 bases, leaving 7 bases between them. There are 12 residues in the CDR3. Germline V gene lookup returns CDR1 SGHNT and CDR2 YYREEE (reference sequence).